This T cell receptor (beta chain) was profiled in a study of T-cell memory formation after mild COVID-19. Notes on the study in general: Mainly CM and EM harbored the contracting CD4+ clones; mainly EMRA harbored the CD8+ ones.

This clonotype was detected once. Its antigen remains unknown. The CDR3 has 13 amino acids. Germline-derived CDR1 and CDR2 are MNHEY and SVGAGI. Trimming took off 8 bases at V and 7 bases at J, with 18 bases between the two ends. Using its own MiXCR run on the 5' RACE reads, TCRdb lists one record per CDR3 protein. Among approximately 300,000 distinct CDR3 sequences listed, around a sixth were seen once. The TCR comes from a man aged 18 to 30 who had mild COVID-19 (a few samples of this study predate the infection). Cell type and time point are not known. The sample consisted of PBMCs or a T cell subset sorted from them (not recorded which). The chain links TRBV6-5 to TRBJ2-7; D is undetermined. CDR3 amino acids: CASGPRHFYEQYF. The CDR3 DNA reads TGTGCCAGCGGCCCCCGCCATTTCTATGAGCAGTACTTC.